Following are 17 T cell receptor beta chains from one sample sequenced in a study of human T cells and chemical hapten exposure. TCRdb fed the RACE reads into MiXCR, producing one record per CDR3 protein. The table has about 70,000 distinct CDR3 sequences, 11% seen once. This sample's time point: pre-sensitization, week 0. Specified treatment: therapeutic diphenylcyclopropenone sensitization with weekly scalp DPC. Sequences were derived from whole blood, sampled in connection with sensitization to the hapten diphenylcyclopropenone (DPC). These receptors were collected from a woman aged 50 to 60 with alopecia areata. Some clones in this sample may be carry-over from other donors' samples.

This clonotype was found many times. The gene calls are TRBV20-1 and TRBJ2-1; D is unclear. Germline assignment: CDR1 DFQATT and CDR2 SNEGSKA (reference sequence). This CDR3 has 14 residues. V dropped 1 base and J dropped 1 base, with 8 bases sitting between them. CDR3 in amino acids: CSARGGISYNEQFF. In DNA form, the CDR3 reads TGCAGTGCTAGAGGCGGAATATCCTACAATGAGCAGTTCTTC.

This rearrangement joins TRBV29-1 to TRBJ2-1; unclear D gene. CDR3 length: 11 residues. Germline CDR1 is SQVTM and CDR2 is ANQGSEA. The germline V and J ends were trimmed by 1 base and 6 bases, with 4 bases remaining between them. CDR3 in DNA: TGCAGCGTTGAAGGCCTCAATGAGCAGTTCTTC. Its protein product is CSVEGLNEQFF.

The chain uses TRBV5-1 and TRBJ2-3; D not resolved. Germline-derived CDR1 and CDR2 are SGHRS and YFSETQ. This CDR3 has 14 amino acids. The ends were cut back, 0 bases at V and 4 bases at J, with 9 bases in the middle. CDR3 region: CASSLARSPDTQYF. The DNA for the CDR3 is TGCGCCAGCAGCTTGGCCAGGTCGCCAGATACGCAGTATTTT.

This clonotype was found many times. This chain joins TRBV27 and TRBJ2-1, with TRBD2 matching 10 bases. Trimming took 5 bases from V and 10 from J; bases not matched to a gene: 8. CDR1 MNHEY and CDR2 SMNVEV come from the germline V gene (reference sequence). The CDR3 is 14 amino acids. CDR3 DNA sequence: TGTGCCAGCAGTCCGAGCGGGAGGGGAGGCGAGCAGTTCTTC. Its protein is CASSPSGRGGEQFF.

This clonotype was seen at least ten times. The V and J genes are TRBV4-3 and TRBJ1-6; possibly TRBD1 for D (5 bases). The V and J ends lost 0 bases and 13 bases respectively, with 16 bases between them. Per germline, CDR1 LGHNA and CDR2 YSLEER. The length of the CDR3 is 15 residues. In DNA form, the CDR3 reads TGCGCCAGCAGCCAAGATCCCAGGGAAGATGGGCCCCTCCACTTT. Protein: CASSQDPREDGPLHF.

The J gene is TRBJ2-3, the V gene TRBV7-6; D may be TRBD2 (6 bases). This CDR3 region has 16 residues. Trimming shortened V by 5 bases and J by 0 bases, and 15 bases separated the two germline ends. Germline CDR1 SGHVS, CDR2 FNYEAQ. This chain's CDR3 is CASSATSSPSTDTQYF. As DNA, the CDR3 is TGTGCCAGCAGCGCCACTAGCTCCCCCAGCACAGATACGCAGTATTTT.

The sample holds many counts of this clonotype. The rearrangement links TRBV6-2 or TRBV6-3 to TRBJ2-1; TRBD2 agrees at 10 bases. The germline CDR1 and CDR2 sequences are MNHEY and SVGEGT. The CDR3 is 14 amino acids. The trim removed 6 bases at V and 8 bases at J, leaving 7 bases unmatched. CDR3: CASSISGGLYEQFF. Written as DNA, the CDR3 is TGTGCCAGCAGCATTAGCGGGGGGCTCTATGAGCAGTTCTTC.

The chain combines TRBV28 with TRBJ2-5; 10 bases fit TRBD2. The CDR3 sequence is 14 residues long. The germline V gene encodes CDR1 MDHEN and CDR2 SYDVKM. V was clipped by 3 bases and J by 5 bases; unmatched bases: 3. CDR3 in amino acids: CASSFPLAGETQYF. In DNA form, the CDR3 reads TGTGCCAGCAGTTTCCCACTAGCGGGGGAGACCCAGTACTTC.

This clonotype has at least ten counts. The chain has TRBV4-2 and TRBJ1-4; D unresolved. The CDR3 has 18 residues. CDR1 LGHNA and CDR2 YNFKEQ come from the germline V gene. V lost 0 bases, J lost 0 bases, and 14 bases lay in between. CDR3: CASSQDSSAIATNEKLFF. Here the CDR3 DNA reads TGTGCCAGCAGCCAAGATAGTTCGGCAATTGCAACTAATGAAAAACTGTTTTTT.

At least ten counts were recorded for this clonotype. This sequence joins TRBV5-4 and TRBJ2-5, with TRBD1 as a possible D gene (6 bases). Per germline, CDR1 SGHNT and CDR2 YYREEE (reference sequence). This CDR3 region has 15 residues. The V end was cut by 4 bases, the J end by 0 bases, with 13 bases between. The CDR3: CASSTDSRYQETQYF. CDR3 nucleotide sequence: TGTGCCAGCAGCACGGACAGTCGGTACCAAGAGACCCAGTACTTC.

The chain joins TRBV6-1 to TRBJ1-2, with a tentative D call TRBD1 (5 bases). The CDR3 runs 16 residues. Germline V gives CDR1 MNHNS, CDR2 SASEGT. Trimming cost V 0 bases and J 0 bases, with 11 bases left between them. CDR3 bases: TGTGCCAGCAGTGAAGCGGGGGAGGGGACTAACTATGGCTACACCTTC. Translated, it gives CASSEAGEGTNYGYTF.

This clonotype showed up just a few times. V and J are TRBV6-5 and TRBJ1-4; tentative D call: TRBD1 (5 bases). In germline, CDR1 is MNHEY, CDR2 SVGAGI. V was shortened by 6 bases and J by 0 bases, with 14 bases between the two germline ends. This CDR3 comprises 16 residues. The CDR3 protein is CASSSRQRTTNEKLFF. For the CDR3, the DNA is TGTGCCAGCAGCTCCAGACAGCGCACAACTAATGAAAAACTGTTTTTT.

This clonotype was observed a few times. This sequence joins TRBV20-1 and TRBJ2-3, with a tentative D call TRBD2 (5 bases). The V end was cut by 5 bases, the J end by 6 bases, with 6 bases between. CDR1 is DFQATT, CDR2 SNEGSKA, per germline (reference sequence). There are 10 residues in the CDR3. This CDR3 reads CSAGLDTQYF. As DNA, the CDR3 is TGCAGTGCTGGACTCGATACGCAGTATTTT.

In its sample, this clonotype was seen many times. The CDR3 sequence is CSVAQISTDTQYF. DNA of the CDR3: TGCAGCGTTGCACAGATAAGCACAGATACGCAGTATTTT. The chain joins TRBV29-1 to TRBJ2-3; D unclear. Trimming took 4 bases from V and 0 from J, leaving 8 bases between them. Per germline, CDR1 SQVTM and CDR2 ANQGSEA. The length of the CDR3 is 13 residues.

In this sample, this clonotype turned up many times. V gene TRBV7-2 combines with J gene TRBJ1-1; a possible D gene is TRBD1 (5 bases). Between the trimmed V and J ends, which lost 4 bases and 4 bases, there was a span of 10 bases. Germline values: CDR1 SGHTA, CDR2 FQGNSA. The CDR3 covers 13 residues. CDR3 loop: CASSWGLPTEAFF. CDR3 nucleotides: TGTGCCAGCAGCTGGGGACTGCCCACTGAAGCTTTCTTT. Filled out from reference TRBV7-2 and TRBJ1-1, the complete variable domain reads GAGVSQSPSNKVTEKGKDVELRCDPISGHTALYWYRQSLGQGLEFLIYFQGNSAPDKSGLPSDRFSAERTGGSVSTLTIQRTQQEDSAVYLCASSWGLPTEAFFGQGTRLTVV.

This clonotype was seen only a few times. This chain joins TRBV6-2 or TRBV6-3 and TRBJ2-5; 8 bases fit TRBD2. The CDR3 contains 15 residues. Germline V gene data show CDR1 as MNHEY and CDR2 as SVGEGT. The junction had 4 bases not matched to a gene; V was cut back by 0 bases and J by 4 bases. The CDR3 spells CASSYSSGRAETQYF. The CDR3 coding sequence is TGTGCCAGCAGTTACTCGTCCGGGAGGGCAGAGACCCAGTACTTC.

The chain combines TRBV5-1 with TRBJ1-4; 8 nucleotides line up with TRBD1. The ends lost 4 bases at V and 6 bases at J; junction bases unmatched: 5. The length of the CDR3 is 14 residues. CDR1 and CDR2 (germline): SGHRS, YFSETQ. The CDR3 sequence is CASSQGALDEKLFF. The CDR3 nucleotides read TGCGCCAGCAGCCAGGGGGCGCTTGATGAAAAACTGTTTTTT.